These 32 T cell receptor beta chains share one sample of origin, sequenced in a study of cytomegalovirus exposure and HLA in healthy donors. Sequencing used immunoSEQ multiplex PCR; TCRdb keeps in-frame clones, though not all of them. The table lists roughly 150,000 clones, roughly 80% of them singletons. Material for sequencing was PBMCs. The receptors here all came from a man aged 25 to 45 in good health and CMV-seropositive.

The CDR3 loop reads CASSLLGSSSYNEQFF. The CDR3, as DNA: TGCGCCAGCAGCCTCCTAGGTTCCAGCTCCTACAATGAGCAGTTCTTC. The V gene is TRBV5-1, the J gene TRBJ2-1; no firm D call. The CDR3 is 16 residues long. Germline CDR1 reads SGHRS; CDR2 reads YFSETQ. Trimming took off 4 bases at V and 0 bases at J, with 14 bases between the two ends.

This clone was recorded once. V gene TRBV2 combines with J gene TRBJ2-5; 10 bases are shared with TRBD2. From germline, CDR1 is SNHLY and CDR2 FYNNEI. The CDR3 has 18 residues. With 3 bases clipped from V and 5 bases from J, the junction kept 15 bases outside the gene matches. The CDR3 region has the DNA TGTGCCAGCAGTGACCCATTTAGCGGGGGGAGTATGCGTGAGACCCAGTACTTC. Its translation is CASSDPFSGGSMRETQYF. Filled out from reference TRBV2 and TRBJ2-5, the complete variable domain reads EPEVTQTPSHQVTQMGQEVILRCVPISNHLYFYWYRQILGQKVEFLVSFYNNEISEKSEIFDDQFSVERPDGSNFTLKIRSTKLEDSAMYFCASSDPFSGGSMRETQYFGPGTRLLVL.

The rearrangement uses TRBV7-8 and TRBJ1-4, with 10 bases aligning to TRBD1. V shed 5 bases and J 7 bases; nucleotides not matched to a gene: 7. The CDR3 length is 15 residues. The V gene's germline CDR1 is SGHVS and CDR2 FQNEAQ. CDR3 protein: CASSIDRGQGEKLFF. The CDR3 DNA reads TGTGCCAGCAGCATTGACAGGGGGCAAGGTGAAAAACTGTTTTTT. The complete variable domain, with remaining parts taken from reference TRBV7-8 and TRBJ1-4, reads GAGVSQSPRYKVAKRGQDVALRCDPISGHVSLFWYQQALGQGPEFLTYFQNEAQLDKSGLPSDRFFAERPEGSVSTLKIQRTQQEDSAVYLCASSIDRGQGEKLFFGSGTQLSVL.

CDR3 amino acids: CASRGGHGDTQYF. In DNA, the CDR3 is TGTGCCAGCCGGGGGGGGCATGGAGATACGCAGTATTTT. The chain carries TRBV9 and TRBJ2-3; 8 bases are a match to TRBD2. V lost 7 bases to trimming and J lost 5 bases; unmatched junction nucleotides: 6. The length of the CDR3 is 13 residues. Germline V CDR1 and CDR2: SGDLS, YYNGEE.

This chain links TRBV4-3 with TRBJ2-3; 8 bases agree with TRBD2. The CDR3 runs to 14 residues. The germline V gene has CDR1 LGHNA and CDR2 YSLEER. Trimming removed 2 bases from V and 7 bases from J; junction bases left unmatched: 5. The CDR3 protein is CASSQSRTSNTQYF. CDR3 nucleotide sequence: TGCGCCAGCAGCCAATCTCGGACTAGCAATACGCAGTATTTT.

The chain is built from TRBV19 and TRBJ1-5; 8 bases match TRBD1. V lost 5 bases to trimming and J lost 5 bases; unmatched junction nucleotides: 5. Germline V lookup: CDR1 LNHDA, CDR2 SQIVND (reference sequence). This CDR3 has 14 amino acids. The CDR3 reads CASSAQGVHQPQHF. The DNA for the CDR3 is TGTGCCAGTAGTGCACAGGGGGTTCATCAGCCCCAGCATTTT.

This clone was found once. CDR3 protein: CASSLVGGVNQPQHF. As DNA, the CDR3 is TGTGCCAGCAGCTTAGTGGGGGGGGTTAATCAGCCCCAGCATTTT. The rearrangement joins TRBV7-2 to TRBJ1-5, with D maybe TRBD1 (5 bases). V shed 1 base and J shed 4 bases, with 11 bases lying between them. This CDR3 has 15 residues. Per germline, CDR1 SGHTA and CDR2 FQGNSA.

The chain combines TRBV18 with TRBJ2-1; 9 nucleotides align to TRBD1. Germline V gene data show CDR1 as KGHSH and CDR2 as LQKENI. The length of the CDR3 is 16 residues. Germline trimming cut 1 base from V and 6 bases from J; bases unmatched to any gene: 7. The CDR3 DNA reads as TGTGCCAGCTCACCACGGGGACAGGGCATCGCCAATGAGCAGTTCTTC. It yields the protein CASSPRGQGIANEQFF.

The CDR3 loop reads CASSQLVDRSYEQYF. The CDR3 coding sequence is TGCGCCAGCAGCCAACTCGTGGACAGATCTTACGAGCAGTACTTC. The J gene is TRBJ2-7, the V gene TRBV4-1; a possible D gene is TRBD1 (6 bases). The CDR3 extends over 15 amino acids. Trimming left V 2 bases short and J 4 bases short, with 15 bases between. Germline V lookup: CDR1 MGHRA, CDR2 YSYEKL.

CDR3 DNA sequence: TGTGCCAGCAGACAGGGAGAGACCCAGTACTTC. Residues: CASRQGETQYF. This chain links TRBV6-5 with TRBJ2-5; weak D call: TRBD1 (6 bases). The CDR3 is made up of 11 amino acids. Germline V gene data show CDR1 as MNHEY and CDR2 as SVGAGI. V lost 6 bases to trimming and J lost 4 bases, with 6 bases between them.

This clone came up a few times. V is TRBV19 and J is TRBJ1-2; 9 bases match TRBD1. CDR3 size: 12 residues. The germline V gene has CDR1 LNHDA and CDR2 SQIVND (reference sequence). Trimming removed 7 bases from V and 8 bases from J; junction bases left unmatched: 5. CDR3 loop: CASTGTGIGYTF. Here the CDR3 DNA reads TGTGCCAGTACCGGGACAGGGATCGGCTACACCTTC.

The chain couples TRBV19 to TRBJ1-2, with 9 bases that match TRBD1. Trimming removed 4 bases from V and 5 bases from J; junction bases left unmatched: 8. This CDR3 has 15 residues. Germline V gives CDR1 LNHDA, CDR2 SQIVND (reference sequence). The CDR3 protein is CASSTRQGERYGYTF. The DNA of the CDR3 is TGTGCCAGTAGTACGCGACAGGGGGAAAGATATGGCTACACCTTC.

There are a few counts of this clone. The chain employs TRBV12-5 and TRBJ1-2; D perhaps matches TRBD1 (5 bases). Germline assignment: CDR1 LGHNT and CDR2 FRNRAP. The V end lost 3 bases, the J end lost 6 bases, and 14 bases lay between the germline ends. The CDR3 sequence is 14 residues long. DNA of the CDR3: TGTGCTAGTGGTTTAACAGGATTCGGGCATGGCTACACCTTC. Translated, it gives CASGLTGFGHGYTF.

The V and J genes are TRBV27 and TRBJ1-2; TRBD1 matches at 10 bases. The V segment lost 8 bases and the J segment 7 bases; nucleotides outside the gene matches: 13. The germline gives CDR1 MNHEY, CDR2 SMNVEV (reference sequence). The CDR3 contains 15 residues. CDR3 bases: TGTGCCAGCTCCCTGAGGGGACAGGGGTTTCGTGGCTACACCTTC. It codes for CASSLRGQGFRGYTF.

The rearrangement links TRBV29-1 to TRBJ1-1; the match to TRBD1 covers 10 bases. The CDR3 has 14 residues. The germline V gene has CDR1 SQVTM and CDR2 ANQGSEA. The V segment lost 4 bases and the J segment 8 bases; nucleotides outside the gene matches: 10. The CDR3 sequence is CSVVDRDRGVEAFF. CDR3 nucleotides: TGCAGCGTTGTCGACCGGGACAGGGGAGTAGAAGCTTTCTTT.

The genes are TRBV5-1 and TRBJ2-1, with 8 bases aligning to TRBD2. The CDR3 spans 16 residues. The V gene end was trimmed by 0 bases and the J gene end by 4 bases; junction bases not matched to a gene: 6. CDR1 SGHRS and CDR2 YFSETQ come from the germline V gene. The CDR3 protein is CASSLVPAGAYNEQFF. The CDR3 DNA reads TGCGCCAGCAGCTTGGTTCCAGCGGGGGCTTACAATGAGCAGTTCTTC.

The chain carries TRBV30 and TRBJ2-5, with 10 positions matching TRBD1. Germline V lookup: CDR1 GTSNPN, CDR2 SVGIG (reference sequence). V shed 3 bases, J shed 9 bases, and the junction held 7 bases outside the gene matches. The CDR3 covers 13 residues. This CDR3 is CAWSGQGEAAQYF. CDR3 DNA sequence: TGTGCCTGGAGCGGACAGGGGGAGGCGGCCCAGTACTTC.

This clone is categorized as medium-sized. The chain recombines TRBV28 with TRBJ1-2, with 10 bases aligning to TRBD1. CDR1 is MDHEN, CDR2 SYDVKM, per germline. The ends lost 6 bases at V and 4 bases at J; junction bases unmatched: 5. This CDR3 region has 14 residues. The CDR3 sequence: CASRPGQGTYGYTF. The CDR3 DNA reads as TGTGCCAGCAGGCCGGGACAGGGGACCTATGGCTACACCTTC.

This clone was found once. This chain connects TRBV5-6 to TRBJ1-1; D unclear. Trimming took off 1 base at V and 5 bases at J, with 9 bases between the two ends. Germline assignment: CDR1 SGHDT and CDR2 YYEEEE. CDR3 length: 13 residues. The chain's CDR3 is CASSLLEETEAFF. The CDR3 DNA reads TGTGCCAGCAGCTTGCTCGAAGAGACTGAAGCTTTCTTT.

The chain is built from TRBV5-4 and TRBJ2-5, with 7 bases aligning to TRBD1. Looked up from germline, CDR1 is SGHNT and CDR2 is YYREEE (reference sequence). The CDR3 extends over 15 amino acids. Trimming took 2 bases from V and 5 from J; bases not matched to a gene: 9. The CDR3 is CASSFPLGQQETQYF. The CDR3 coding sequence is TGTGCCAGCAGCTTTCCCCTGGGACAGCAGGAGACCCAGTACTTC. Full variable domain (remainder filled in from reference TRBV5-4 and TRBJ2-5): ETGVTQSPTHLIKTRGQQVTLRCSSQSGHNTVSWYQQALGQGPQFIFQYYREEENGRGNFPPRFSGLQFPNYSSELNVNALELDDSALYLCASSFPLGQQETQYFGPGTRLLVL.

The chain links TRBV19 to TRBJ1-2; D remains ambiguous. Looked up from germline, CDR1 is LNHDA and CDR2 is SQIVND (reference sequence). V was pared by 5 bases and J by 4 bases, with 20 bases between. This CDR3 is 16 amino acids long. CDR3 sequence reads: CASSLQLTTSRYGYTF. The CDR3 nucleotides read TGTGCCAGTAGTCTACAGCTCACCACGAGTCGCTATGGCTACACCTTC.

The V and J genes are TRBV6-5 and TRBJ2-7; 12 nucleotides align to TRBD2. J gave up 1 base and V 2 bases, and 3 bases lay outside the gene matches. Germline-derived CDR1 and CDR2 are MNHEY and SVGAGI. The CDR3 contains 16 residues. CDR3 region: CASSYTSGGISYEQYF. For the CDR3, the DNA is TGTGCCAGCAGTTACACTAGCGGGGGGATTTCCTACGAGCAGTACTTC.

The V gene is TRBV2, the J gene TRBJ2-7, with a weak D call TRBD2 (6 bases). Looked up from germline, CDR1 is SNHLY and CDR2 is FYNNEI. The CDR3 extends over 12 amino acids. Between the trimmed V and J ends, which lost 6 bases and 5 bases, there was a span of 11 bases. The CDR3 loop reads CASRSGLDEQYF. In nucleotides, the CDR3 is TGTGCCAGCAGAAGCGGGTTAGACGAGCAGTACTTC. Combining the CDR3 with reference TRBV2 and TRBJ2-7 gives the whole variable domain EPEVTQTPSHQVTQMGQEVILRCVPISNHLYFYWYRQILGQKVEFLVSFYNNEISEKSEIFDDQFSVERPDGSNFTLKIRSTKLEDSAMYFCASRSGLDEQYFGPGTRLTVT.

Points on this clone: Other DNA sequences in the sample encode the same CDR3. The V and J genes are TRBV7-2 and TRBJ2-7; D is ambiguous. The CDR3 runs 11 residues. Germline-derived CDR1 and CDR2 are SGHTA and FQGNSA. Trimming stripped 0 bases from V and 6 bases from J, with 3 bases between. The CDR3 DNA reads TGTGCCAGCAGCTTAGCGCGCGAGCAGTACTTC. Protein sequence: CASSLAREQYF.

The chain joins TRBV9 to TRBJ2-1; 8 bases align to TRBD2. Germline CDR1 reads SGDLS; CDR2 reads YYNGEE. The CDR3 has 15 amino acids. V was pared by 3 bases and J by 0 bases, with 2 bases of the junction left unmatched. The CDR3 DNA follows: TGTGCCAGCAGCGCTAGCGGGCCCTCCTACAATGAGCAGTTCTTC. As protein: CASSASGPSYNEQFF.

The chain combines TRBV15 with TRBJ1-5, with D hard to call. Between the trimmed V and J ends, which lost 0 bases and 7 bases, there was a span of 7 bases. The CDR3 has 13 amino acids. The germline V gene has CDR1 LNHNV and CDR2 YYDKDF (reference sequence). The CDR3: CATSRDGGQPQHF. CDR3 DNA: TGTGCCACCAGCAGAGATGGAGGGCAGCCCCAGCATTTT.

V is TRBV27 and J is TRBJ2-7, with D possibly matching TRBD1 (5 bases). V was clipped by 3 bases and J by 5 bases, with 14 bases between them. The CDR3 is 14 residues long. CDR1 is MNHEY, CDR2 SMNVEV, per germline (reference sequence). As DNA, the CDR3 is TGTGCCAGCAGTTTCTTAGGGGCCGGCGACGAGCAGTACTTC. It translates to CASSFLGAGDEQYF.

The CDR3 sequence is CASRRFRGMRSNQPQHF. The CDR3 nucleotides read TGTGCCAGCAGACGGTTTAGGGGTATGCGCAGCAATCAGCCCCAGCATTTT. This rearrangement joins TRBV7-6 to TRBJ1-5, with D perhaps matching TRBD1 (5 bases). Between the trimmed V and J ends, which lost 6 bases and 1 base, there was a span of 19 bases. From germline, CDR1 is SGHVS and CDR2 FNYEAQ. CDR3 length: 17 amino acids.

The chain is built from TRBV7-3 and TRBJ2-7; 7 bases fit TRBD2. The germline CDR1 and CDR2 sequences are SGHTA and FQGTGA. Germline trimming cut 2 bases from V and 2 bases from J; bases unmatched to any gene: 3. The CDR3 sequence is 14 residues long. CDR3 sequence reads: CASSLGGGAYEQYF. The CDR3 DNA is TGTGCCAGCAGCTTAGGTGGGGGGGCCTACGAGCAGTACTTC.

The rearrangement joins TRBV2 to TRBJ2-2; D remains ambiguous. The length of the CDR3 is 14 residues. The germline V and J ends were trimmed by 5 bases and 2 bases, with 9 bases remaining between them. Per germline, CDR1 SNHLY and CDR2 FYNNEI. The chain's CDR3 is CASSPGFNTGELFF. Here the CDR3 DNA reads TGTGCCAGCAGTCCGGGTTTCAACACCGGGGAGCTGTTTTTT.

DNA for the CDR3: TGTGCCAGCAGCCAAGGCTCGAAGGGGTTACATTCCTATGGCTACACCTTC. This codes for CASSQGSKGLHSYGYTF. This rearrangement joins TRBV14 to TRBJ1-2; perhaps TRBD1 as D (5 bases). V dropped 1 base and J dropped 4 bases, with 19 bases sitting between them. Germline V gene sequence: CDR1 SGHDN, CDR2 FVKESK. The CDR3 sequence is 17 residues long. The whole variable domain, remainder taken from reference TRBV14 and TRBJ1-2, is EAGVTQFPSHSVIEKGQTVTLRCDPISGHDNLYWYRRVMGKEIKFLLHFVKESKQDESGMPNNRFLAERTGGTYSTLKVQPAELEDSGVYFCASSQGSKGLHSYGYTFGSGTRLTVV.

The CDR3: CASSQGGTGVYEQYF. DNA for the CDR3: TGTGCCAGCAGCCAAGGGGGTACAGGCGTTTACGAGCAGTACTTC. The chain uses TRBV4-2 and TRBJ2-7, with a tentative D call TRBD1 (5 bases). Trimming stripped 1 base from V and 4 bases from J, with 14 bases between. This CDR3 comprises 15 residues. Germline lookup yields CDR1 LGHNA and CDR2 YNFKEQ.